A single sample gave rise to the 29 T cell receptor beta chains below, sequenced in a study of T cells after yellow fever vaccination. TCRdb re-derived calls from the 5' RACE reads in MiXCR, one entry per CDR3 protein. The sample includes around 500,000 distinct CDR3 sequences, just over 20% of them seen just once. Sequencing was performed on PBMCs, taken less than 25 days after the first yellow fever vaccination. Receptors originate from a young man who received the YFV17D yellow fever vaccine.

This clonotype has more than one count but fewer than ten. At one end, the junction sequence differs from germline, possibly due to a read error. The CDR3 loop is CASGLSGTGYEQFF. CDR3 nucleotide sequence: TGTGCCAGCGGTTTATCCGGGACTGGATATGAGCAGTTCTTC. The chain carries TRBV27 and TRBJ2-1, with D perhaps matching TRBD2 (6 bases). CDR1 and CDR2 from the germline V gene are MNHEY and SMNVEV (reference sequence). The CDR3 extends over 14 amino acids.

The rearrangement joins TRBV6-1 to TRBJ2-1; D is tentatively TRBD1 or TRBD2 (5 bases each). This CDR3 comprises 17 residues. V was trimmed by 4 bases and J by 0 bases, leaving 16 bases between them. Looked up from germline, CDR1 is MNHNS and CDR2 is SASEGT. This CDR3 is CASSANLGGGSYNEQFF. The DNA of the CDR3 is TGTGCCAGCAGTGCCAACTTAGGTGGGGGCTCCTACAATGAGCAGTTCTTC.

This clonotype appeared a few times. The chain's CDR3 is CASSQDGVYNSPLHF. DNA for the CDR3: TGCGCCAGCAGCCAAGATGGAGTTTATAATTCACCCCTCCACTTT. The chain recombines TRBV4-3 with TRBJ1-6, with D unclear. Germline V gene data show CDR1 as LGHNA and CDR2 as YSLEER. The CDR3 spans 15 residues. Deletions cut 0 bases from V and 4 bases from J, with 7 bases between.

The rearrangement joins TRBV4-1 to TRBJ2-5; perhaps TRBD1 as D (5 bases). The CDR3 covers 16 residues. Germline V lookup: CDR1 MGHRA, CDR2 YSYEKL. The V and J ends lost 4 bases and 2 bases respectively, with 17 bases between them. Here the CDR3 DNA reads TGCGCCAGCAGCCCGCGAGTCAGGGTCCCTCAAGAGACCCAGTACTTC. As protein: CASSPRVRVPQETQYF.

Only a few counts were recorded for this clonotype. The chain carries TRBV19 and TRBJ2-6; 8 positions match TRBD1. The CDR3 contains 16 residues. V lost 5 bases to trimming and J lost 3 bases; unmatched junction nucleotides: 6. The germline CDR1 and CDR2 sequences are LNHDA and SQIVND (reference sequence). The CDR3 coding sequence is TGTGCCAGTAGTCGTCAGGGGGCCGGTGGGGCCAACGTCCTGACTTTC. Protein product: CASSRQGAGGANVLTF.

V is TRBV6-6 and J is TRBJ2-2; D is unresolved. V gave up 6 bases and J gave up 6 bases, with 5 bases separating them. The CDR3 has 11 residues. Germline V gene lookup returns CDR1 MNHNY and CDR2 SVGAGI (reference sequence). The CDR3 nucleotides are TGTGCCAGCAGAGAACCCGGGGAGCTGTTTTTT. This gives the protein CASREPGELFF.

The rearrangement uses TRBV20-1 and TRBJ1-2; 7 bases fit TRBD1. There are 14 residues in the CDR3. V gave up 6 bases and J gave up 8 bases; unmatched junction bases: 15. CDR1 DFQATT and CDR2 SNEGSKA come from the germline V gene (reference sequence). The CDR3 loop is CSAHPGQFSRGYTF. CDR3 nucleotide sequence: TGCAGTGCGCACCCGGGACAGTTTTCGCGCGGCTACACCTTC.

There are a few counts of this clonotype. The chain carries TRBV18 and TRBJ2-5, with TRBD2 matching over 9 bases. Germline V gives CDR1 KGHSH, CDR2 LQKENI. The CDR3 sequence is 15 residues long. J gave up 3 bases and V 3 bases, and 5 bases lay outside the gene matches. CDR3: CASSPRLAVEETQYF. The CDR3 DNA follows: TGTGCCAGCTCACCTCGACTAGCGGTGGAAGAGACCCAGTACTTC.

The chain has TRBV7-9 and TRBJ2-3, with D perhaps TRBD2 (6 bases). V was cut by 5 bases and J by 2 bases, with 14 bases left in between. CDR1 and CDR2 (germline): SEHNR, FQNEAQ (reference sequence). The CDR3 is 15 residues long. This CDR3 is CASSPNRGITDTQYF. The CDR3, as DNA: TGTGCCAGCAGCCCAAACCGGGGGATCACAGATACGCAGTATTTT.

V usage is TRBV15 and J usage is TRBJ2-7, with 11 bases aligning to TRBD2. The V gene end was trimmed by 0 bases and the J gene end by 0 bases; junction bases not matched to a gene: 7. The CDR3 contains 18 residues. Germline lookup yields CDR1 LNHNV and CDR2 YYDKDF (reference sequence). CDR3 bases: TGTGCCACCAGCAGAGATCCGGATAGCGGGGGGGCCTCCTACGAGCAGTACGTC. It encodes CATSRDPDSGGASYEQYV.

The chain employs TRBV7-9 and TRBJ1-4; D is unresolved. Germline CDR1 is SEHNR and CDR2 is FQNEAQ (reference sequence). Trimming cost V 5 bases and J 6 bases, with 10 bases left between them. CDR3 length: 13 residues. CDR3 DNA sequence: TGTGCCAGCAGCCCCGACGGGGATGAAAAACTGTTTTTT. Amino acid sequence: CASSPDGDEKLFF.

The chain combines TRBV5-4 with TRBJ1-1, with a weak D call TRBD1 (6 bases). Trimming took 4 bases from V and 3 from J, leaving 16 bases between them. The CDR3 covers 15 residues. Germline values: CDR1 SGHNT, CDR2 YYREEE (reference sequence). The CDR3 loop is CASSPRGGWDTEAFF. CDR3 bases: TGTGCCAGCAGCCCTAGGGGGGGCTGGGACACTGAAGCTTTCTTT.

This clonotype was detected many times. The chain carries TRBV7-2 and TRBJ2-3; D is unclear. Germline V gives CDR1 SGHTA, CDR2 FQGNSA. The V gene lost 1 base and the J gene lost 1 base, with 6 bases spanning the gap. The CDR3 length is 14 residues. CDR3 bases: TGTGCCAGCAGCTTAGTGGTGCGCACAGATACGCAGTATTTT. Its protein product is CASSLVVRTDTQYF.

This clonotype was picked up a small number of times. The chain employs TRBV6-1 and TRBJ2-5, with 8 nucleotides matching TRBD1. Germline CDR1 is MNHNS and CDR2 is SASEGT. J lost 5 bases, V lost 5 bases, and 7 bases had no gene match. The length of the CDR3 is 14 residues. The CDR3 here is CASSPRGPGETQYF. The CDR3 bases are TGTGCCAGCAGTCCCAGGGGGCCAGGGGAGACCCAGTACTTC.

This chain links TRBV5-5 with TRBJ1-2; no clear D gene. This CDR3 comprises 12 residues. The germline gives CDR1 SGHKS, CDR2 YYEKEE (reference sequence). Between the trimmed V and J ends, which lost 0 bases and 7 bases, there was a span of 7 bases. Here the CDR3 reads CASSLGVAGYTF. In DNA form, the CDR3 reads TGTGCCAGCAGCTTGGGGGTTGCTGGCTACACCTTC.

This clonotype occurred a few times. The chain combines TRBV20-1 with TRBJ1-2; the D gene is possibly TRBD1 (6 bases). The V gene lost 2 bases and the J gene lost 4 bases, with 14 bases spanning the gap. The germline CDR1 and CDR2 sequences are DFQATT and SNEGSKA (reference sequence). The CDR3 runs to 14 residues. CDR3 sequence (DNA): TGCAGTGCTAGAACCTTGGGACACCTCTATGGCTACACCTTC. Its protein product is CSARTLGHLYGYTF.

V usage is TRBV7-3 and J usage is TRBJ2-6, with 8 nucleotides matching TRBD1. CDR3 size: 15 residues. Looked up from germline, CDR1 is SGHTA and CDR2 is FQGTGA. Germline trimming cut 5 bases from V and 13 bases from J; bases unmatched to any gene: 13. In DNA form, the CDR3 reads TGTGCCAGCAGCCAAGGGACAGGTGGCGGACGAGTCCTGACTTTC. This sequence encodes CASSQGTGGGRVLTF.

The sample holds many counts of this clonotype. The J gene is TRBJ2-7, the V gene TRBV9; the D call may be TRBD1 or TRBD2 (5 bases each). CDR1 and CDR2 (germline): SGDLS, YYNGEE. This CDR3 spans 16 amino acids. V lost 3 bases and J 1 base, leaving 17 bases between the germline ends. The CDR3 coding sequence is TGTGCCAGCAGCGCGGCTCCCGGGACGGGTTCCTACGAGCAGTACTTC. The encoded protein is CASSAAPGTGSYEQYF. Filled out from reference TRBV9 and TRBJ2-7, the complete variable domain reads DSGVTQTPKHLITATGQRVTLRCSPRSGDLSVYWYQQSLDQGLQFLIQYYNGEERAKGNILERFSAQQFPDLHSELNLSSLELGDSALYFCASSAAPGTGSYEQYFGPGTRLTVT.

This clonotype was observed a few times. V usage is TRBV7-2 and J usage is TRBJ2-1; no reliable D call. The V and J ends lost 3 bases and 7 bases respectively, with 7 bases between them. The CDR3 contains 12 residues. The germline gives CDR1 SGHTA, CDR2 FQGNSA. CDR3: CASSLNFNEQFF. CDR3 sequence (DNA): TGTGCCAGCAGCTTGAACTTTAATGAGCAGTTCTTC.

Only a few counts were recorded for this clonotype. The chain joins TRBV3-1 to TRBJ1-1, with 8 bases lining up with TRBD1. This CDR3 comprises 14 residues. V was clipped by 2 bases and J by 3 bases; unmatched bases: 2. Germline CDR1 LGHDT, CDR2 YNNKEL (reference sequence). CDR3 sequence reads: CASSQLTGDTEAFF. The CDR3 DNA is TGTGCCAGCAGCCAACTGACAGGGGACACTGAAGCTTTCTTT. Based on the CDR3 plus reference TRBV3-1 and TRBJ1-1, the full variable domain is DTAVSQTPKYLVTQMGNDKSIKCEQNLGHDTMYWYKQDSKKFLKIMFSYNNKELIINETVPNRFSPKSPDKAHLNLHINSLELGDSAVYFCASSQLTGDTEAFFGQGTRLTVV.

This clonotype was counted only a few times. This chain links TRBV7-9 with TRBJ2-1; 7 nucleotides match TRBD1. V gave up 5 bases and J gave up 7 bases; unmatched junction bases: 17. This CDR3 comprises 17 residues. Germline V gene data show CDR1 as SEHNR and CDR2 as FQNEAQ (reference sequence). CDR3 residues: CASSPGSRDRRRNEQFF. In nucleotides, the CDR3 is TGTGCCAGCAGCCCGGGGAGTCGGGACAGACGGCGGAATGAGCAGTTCTTC.

The rearrangement uses TRBV6-5 and TRBJ2-7, with D hard to call. The CDR3 runs 11 residues. The V end lost 8 bases, the J end lost 5 bases, and 10 bases lay between the germline ends. The V gene's germline CDR1 is MNHEY and CDR2 SVGAGI. DNA for the CDR3: TGTGCCAGCCGCTTAGTGAACGAGCAGTACTTC. Protein product: CASRLVNEQYF.

This rearrangement joins TRBV12-3 or TRBV12-4 to TRBJ1-5; 7 nucleotides line up with TRBD1. V shed 5 bases and J 7 bases; nucleotides not matched to a gene: 8. The CDR3 is 14 amino acids. DNA of the CDR3: TGTGCCAGCAGTATGGGACAGTTCGGGCAGCCCCAGCATTTT. Encoded protein: CASSMGQFGQPQHF.

This clonotype was detected many times. The rearrangement uses TRBV5-1 and TRBJ1-1; D might be TRBD1 (5 bases). Germline V lookup: CDR1 SGHRS, CDR2 YFSETQ. The V end lost 4 bases, the J end lost 6 bases, and 16 bases lay between the germline ends. CDR3 size: 14 residues. For the CDR3, the DNA is TGCGCCAGCAGCGTACAGGTATTCAACGCTGAAGCTTTCTTT. Residues: CASSVQVFNAEAFF.

There are a few counts of this clonotype. The chain links TRBV18 to TRBJ1-1; a weak D match, TRBD1 (6 bases). This CDR3 has 14 amino acids. With 0 bases removed from V and 10 bases from J, the gap between germline ends came to 15 bases. CDR1 is KGHSH and CDR2 is LQKENI in the germline V gene. CDR3 coding DNA: TGTGCCAGCTCACCACCGGTTAGGGCCAGGGGAGCTTTCTTT. Residues: CASSPPVRARGAFF.

In this sample, this clonotype turned up a few times. The chain has TRBV4-2 and TRBJ1-4, with a possible D match to TRBD1 (6 bases). The germline V gene has CDR1 LGHNA and CDR2 YNFKEQ. Trimming cost V 0 bases and J 1 base, with 9 bases left between them. The CDR3 loop spans 16 amino acids. The CDR3 DNA follows: TGTGCCAGCAGCCAAGATTGGGGGCGAACTAATGAAAAACTGTTTTTT. Translating it yields CASSQDWGRTNEKLFF.

This clonotype was counted a few times. This chain connects TRBV7-2 to TRBJ1-1, with D possibly TRBD1 on 5 matching bases. The CDR3 runs to 15 residues. Deletions cut 3 bases from V and 0 bases from J, with 11 bases between. Germline V CDR1 and CDR2: SGHTA, FQGNSA. DNA of the CDR3: TGTGCCAGCAGCTTCGGGGCAGCGATGAACACTGAAGCTTTCTTT. Translation: CASSFGAAMNTEAFF.

This clonotype has just a few counts. The genes are TRBV2 and TRBJ2-1, with TRBD1 matching 11 bases. The CDR3 is 15 amino acids. Per the germline V gene, CDR1 is SNHLY and CDR2 is FYNNEI. V shed 6 bases, J shed 8 bases, and the junction held 9 bases outside the gene matches. The CDR3 DNA reads as TGTGCCAGCAGCCCGGACAGGGGGCTTGAACATGAGCAGTTCTTC. This translates into CASSPDRGLEHEQFF. Full variable domain (remainder filled in from reference TRBV2 and TRBJ2-1): EPEVTQTPSHQVTQMGQEVILRCVPISNHLYFYWYRQILGQKVEFLVSFYNNEISEKSEIFDDQFSVERPDGSNFTLKIRSTKLEDSAMYFCASSPDRGLEHEQFFGPGTRLTVL.

This sequence joins TRBV3-1 and TRBJ2-2; D unresolved. CDR1 is LGHDT, CDR2 YNNKEL, per germline (reference sequence). Trimming cost V 0 bases and J 2 bases, with 4 bases left between them. The CDR3 covers 14 residues. CDR3 in amino acids: CASSQDYNTGELFF. CDR3 DNA sequence: TGTGCCAGCAGCCAAGATTACAACACCGGGGAGCTGTTTTTT.